The clone carrying this T cell receptor (beta chain) was observed a few times. Its antigen is as yet unknown. Possible read error: a much larger clone is one base away. This CDR3 spans 14 amino acids. CDR1 and CDR2 (germline): DFQATT, SNEGSKA (reference sequence). V lost 5 bases, J lost 9 bases, and 12 bases stayed unmatched. The lymph nodes were axillary draining lymph nodes from breast cancer patients. The sample is drawn from a study of breast tumors, draining lymph nodes, adjacent tissues. Each CDR3 protein gets one entry after TCRdb re-called the multiplex PCR reads with MiXCR. This sample has about 200,000 distinct CDR3 sequences; 31% occur once, and the top ten carry more than 4%. Study conclusions and caveats: Compared with lymph nodes, tumors were less diverse; compared with nontumor tissue, more. Data only fit, rather than demonstrated, lymph node origin of most tumor T cells. Most tumor T cells seemingly derive from lymph node, then expand in tumor. Luminal-like breast cancer showed significantly higher tumor–nontumor repertoire similarity than basal-like.

The sample taken for sequencing was axillary lymph node tissue. This clonotype was sampled from a female donor with breast cancer. Some clones in this sample may be carry-over from other donors' samples. The rearrangement joins TRBV20-1 to TRBJ1-3; 8 bases line up with TRBD1. The CDR3 DNA is TGCAGTGCTCCGGACAGGGTCGGGGTAGCCACCATATATTTT. This translates into CSAPDRVGVATIYF.